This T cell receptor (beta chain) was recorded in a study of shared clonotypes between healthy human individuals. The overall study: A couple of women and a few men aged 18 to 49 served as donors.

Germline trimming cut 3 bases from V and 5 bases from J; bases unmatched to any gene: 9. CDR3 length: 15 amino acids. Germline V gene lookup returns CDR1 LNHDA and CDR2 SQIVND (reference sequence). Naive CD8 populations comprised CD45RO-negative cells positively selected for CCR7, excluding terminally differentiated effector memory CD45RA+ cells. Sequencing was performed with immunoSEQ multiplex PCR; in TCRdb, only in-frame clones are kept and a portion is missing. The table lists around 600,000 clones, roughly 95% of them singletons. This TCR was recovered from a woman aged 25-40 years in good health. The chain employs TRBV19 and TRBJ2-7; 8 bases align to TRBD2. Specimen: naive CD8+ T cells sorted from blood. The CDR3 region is CASSIMAGGWHEQYF. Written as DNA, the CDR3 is TGTGCCAGTAGTATCATGGCGGGAGGATGGCACGAGCAGTACTTC.